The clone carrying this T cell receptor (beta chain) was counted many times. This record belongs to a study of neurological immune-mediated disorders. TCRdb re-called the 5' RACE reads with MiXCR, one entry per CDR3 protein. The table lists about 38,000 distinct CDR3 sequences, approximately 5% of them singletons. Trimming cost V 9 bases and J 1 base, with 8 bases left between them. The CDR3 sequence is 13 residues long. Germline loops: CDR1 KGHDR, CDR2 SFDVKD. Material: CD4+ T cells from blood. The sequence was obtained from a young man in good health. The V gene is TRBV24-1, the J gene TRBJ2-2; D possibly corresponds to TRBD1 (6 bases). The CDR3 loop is CATETGNTGELFF. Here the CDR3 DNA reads TGTGCCACCGAGACAGGGAACACCGGGGAGCTGTTTTTT.